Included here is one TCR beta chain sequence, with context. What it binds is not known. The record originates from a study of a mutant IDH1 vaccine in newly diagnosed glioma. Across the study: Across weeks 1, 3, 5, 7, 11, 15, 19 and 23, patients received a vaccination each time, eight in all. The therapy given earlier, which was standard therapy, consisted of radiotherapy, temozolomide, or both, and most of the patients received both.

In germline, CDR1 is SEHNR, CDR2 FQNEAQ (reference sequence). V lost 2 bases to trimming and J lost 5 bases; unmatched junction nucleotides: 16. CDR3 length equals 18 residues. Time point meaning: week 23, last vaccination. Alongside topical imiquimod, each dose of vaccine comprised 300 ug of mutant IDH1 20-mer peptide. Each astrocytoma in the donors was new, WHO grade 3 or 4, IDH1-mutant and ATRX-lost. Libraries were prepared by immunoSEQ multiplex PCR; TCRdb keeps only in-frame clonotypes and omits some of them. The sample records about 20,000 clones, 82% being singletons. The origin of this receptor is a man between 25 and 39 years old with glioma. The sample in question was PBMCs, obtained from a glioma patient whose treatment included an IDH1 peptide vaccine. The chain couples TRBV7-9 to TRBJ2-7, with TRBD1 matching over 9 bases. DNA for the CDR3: TGTGCCAGCAGCTTAAGGGGGTCTGGGGACAGGGTGATCAACGAGCAGTACTTC. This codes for CASSLRGSGDRVINEQYF.